A selection of T cell receptor beta chains follows, all from one sample in a study of T cell clones after liver transplantation. TCRdb's copy holds only in-frame clones and misses some; the assay was immunoSEQ multiplex PCR. Of 10,000 or so clones listed, around 73% were seen once; the top ten hold roughly 50%. The sequences come from CD8+ T cells from blood, collected at the 22-month timepoint. Source of these receptors: a human patient who received a liver transplant. Some of these T cells may belong to the graft donor. Both conserved end residues are part of each CDR3. Each record gives: V gene, D gene, J gene, clone size, CDR3 protein, CDR3 DNA. A D gene is named only where the DNA matches it firmly. Rows give clone size only sometimes, using once, few, many, or a class for an expanded clone.

TRBV14,.,TRBJ1-1,.,CASSPKTVVTEAFF,TGTGCCAGCAGCCCGAAGACAGTGGTCACTGAAGCTTTCTTT
TRBV5-4,TRBD1,TRBJ2-3,.,CASSSRYRGRTDTQYF,TGTGCCAGCAGCTCACGATACAGGGGTCGCACAGATACGCAGTATTTT
TRBV11-3,.,TRBJ1-6,once,CASSPDSVSPLHF,TGTGCCAGCAGCCCAGACAGCGTCTCACCCCTCCACTTT
TRBV29-1,.,TRBJ1-1,.,CSGQVNTEAFF,TGCAGCGGACAGGTTAACACTGAAGCTTTCTTT
TRBV6-4,TRBD2,TRBJ2-3,.,CASSDSSGGADTQYF,TGTGCCAGCAGTGACTCTAGCGGGGGGGCAGATACGCAGTATTTT
TRBV7-8,.,TRBJ2-2,.,CASSLPGHSNTGELFF,TGTGCCAGCAGCTTGCCGGGACACTCGAACACCGGGGAGCTGTTTTTT
TRBV7-9,.,TRBJ2-7,.,CASSIEGVHEQYF,TGTGCCAGCAGCATCGAGGGGGTCCACGAGCAGTACTTC
TRBV28,TRBD1,TRBJ2-7,once,CASSLLLRDRVFYEQYF,TGTGCCAGCAGTTTACTGCTCCGGGACAGGGTTTTCTACGAGCAGTACTTC
TRBV7-9,TRBD1,TRBJ2-7,.,CASSPPGQFYEQYF,TGTGCCAGCAGCCCACCGGGACAGTTCTACGAGCAGTACTTC
TRBV7-9,.,TRBJ2-7,.,CASSFLDRAGYEQYF,TGTGCCAGCAGCTTCCTCGATAGGGCGGGCTACGAGCAGTACTTC
TRBV5-4,TRBD1,TRBJ1-1,.,CATRTGGNTEAFF,TGTGCCACTAGGACAGGAGGGAACACTGAAGCTTTCTTT
TRBV6-5,.,TRBJ1-2,once,CASSYSEGVYGYTF,TGTGCCAGCAGTTACTCGGAGGGAGTCTATGGCTACACCTTC